This TCR beta chain derives from a study of shared clonotypes between healthy human individuals. General study results and limits: Blood was the only sampled material, and tissue repertoires likely differ.

The CDR3 contains 15 residues. The V gene's germline CDR1 is SGHNT and CDR2 YYREEE (reference sequence). Trimming removed 4 bases at V and 0 bases at J, with 8 bases between. The assay was run at deep level. Unsorted PBMC DNA was run through sequencing on ten immunoSEQ deep assay plates. TCRdb keeps only in-frame clones here, not all; method: immunoSEQ multiplex PCR. The sample contains about half a million clones, about 76% of which appear only once. About this clone: Its antigen remains unknown. Within the sample, other DNA sequences also encode this same CDR3.

Each of the donors was a healthy adult who was HIV-negative and had not had a recent acute infection or vaccination. The gene calls are TRBV5-4 and TRBJ2-6; possible D gene TRBD2, 5 bases. Material for sequencing was PBMCs. The TCR was taken from a woman aged 40 to 55 in good health. Some clones in this sample may be carry-over from other donors' samples. The CDR3 DNA sequence: TGTGCCAGCAGCCTAGCTGGCTCTGGGGCCAACGTCCTGACTTTC. Translating gives CASSLAGSGANVLTF.